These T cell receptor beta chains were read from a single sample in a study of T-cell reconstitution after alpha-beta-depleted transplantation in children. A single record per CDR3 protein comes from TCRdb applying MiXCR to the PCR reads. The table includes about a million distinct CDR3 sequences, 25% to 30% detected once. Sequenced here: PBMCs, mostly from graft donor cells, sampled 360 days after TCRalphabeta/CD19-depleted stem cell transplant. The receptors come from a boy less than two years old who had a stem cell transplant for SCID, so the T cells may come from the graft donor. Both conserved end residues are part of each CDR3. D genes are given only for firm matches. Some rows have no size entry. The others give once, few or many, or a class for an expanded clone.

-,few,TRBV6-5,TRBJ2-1,TGTGCCAGCAGTTACTCGAATCAGGGGTGGAATGAGCAGTTCTTC,CASSYSNQGWNEQFF
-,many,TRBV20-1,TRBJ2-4,TGCAGTGCTGTGTTAGGCAAAAACATTCAGTACTTC,CSAVLGKNIQYF
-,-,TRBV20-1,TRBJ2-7,TGCAGTGCTAGAGATAGGGGATCCCCCTACGAGCAGTACTTC,CSARDRGSPYEQYF
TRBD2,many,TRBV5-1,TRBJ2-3,TGTGCCAGCAGCGGGGGAGATACGCAGTATTTT,CASSGGDTQYF
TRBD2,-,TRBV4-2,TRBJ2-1,TGTGCCAGCAGCCAGCCTGAATTGGCGGGGGGGTACAATGAGCAGTTCTTC,CASSQPELAGGYNEQFF
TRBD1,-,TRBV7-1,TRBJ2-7,TGTGCCAGCAGCCAAGCCTCGACAGGGCTCTACGAGCAGTACTTC,CASSQASTGLYEQYF
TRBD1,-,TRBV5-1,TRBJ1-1,TGCGCCAGCAGCACCGACAGGGTGGTCGCTTTCTTT,CASSTDRVVAFF
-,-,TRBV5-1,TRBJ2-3,TGCGCCAGCACGGCAGGGGATGTGAGCACAGATACGCAGTATTTT,CASTAGDVSTDTQYF
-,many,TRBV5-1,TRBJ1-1,TGCGCCAGCAGCTTGGGGCAGCTCTACACTGAAGCTTTCTTT,CASSLGQLYTEAFF
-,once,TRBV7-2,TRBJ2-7,TGTGCCAGCAGCTTAGGACCCCCGATGGGGCAGTACTTC,CASSLGPPMGQYF
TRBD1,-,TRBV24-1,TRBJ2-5,TGTGCCACCAGTGATTCGAGACAGGGTGAACAAGAGACCCAGTACTTC,CATSDSRQGEQETQYF
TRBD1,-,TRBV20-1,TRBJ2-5,TGCAGTGCGTCAATACAGGGGAGAGAGACCCAGTACTTC,CSASIQGRETQYF
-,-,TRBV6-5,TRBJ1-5,TGTGCCAGCAGTTACTCAAAGGGTAGTCAGCCCCAGCATTTT,CASSYSKGSQPQHF
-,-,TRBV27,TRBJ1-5,TGTGCCAGCAGGACAGGATATCAGCCCCAGCATTTT,CASRTGYQPQHF
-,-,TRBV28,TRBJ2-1,TGTGCCAGCAGTTTTTACCGATCATACAATGAGCAGTTCTTC,CASSFYRSYNEQFF
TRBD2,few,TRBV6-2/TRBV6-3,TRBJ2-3,TGTGCCAGCAGTCTCCTCCCGACTAGCCCACAATCTGAATTAACAGATACGCAGTATTTT,CASSLLPTSPQSELTDTQYF
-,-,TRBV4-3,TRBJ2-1,TGCGCCAGCAGCCAAGATAAGTGGGGGCATGAGCAGTTCTTC,CASSQDKWGHEQFF
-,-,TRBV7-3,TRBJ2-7,TGTGCCAGCAGCTCCCGGGGGGCAAACGACGAGCAGTACTTC,CASSSRGANDEQYF
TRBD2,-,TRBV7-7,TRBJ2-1,TGTGCCAGCAGCTTAGACCGACTAGCGGCGTACAATGAGCAGTTCTTC,CASSLDRLAAYNEQFF
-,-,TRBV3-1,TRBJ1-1,TGTGCCAGCAGCCAAACAGACATGAACACTGAAGCTTTCTTT,CASSQTDMNTEAFF
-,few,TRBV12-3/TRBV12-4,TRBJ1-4,TGTGCCAGCAGTTTAGCCGCGGTTTCGGGGGCAAGTGAAAAACTGTTTTTT,CASSLAAVSGASEKLFF
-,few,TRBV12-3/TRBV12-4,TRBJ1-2,TGTGCCAGCAGTTTTGAGTTGAACTATGGCTACACCTTC,CASSFELNYGYTF
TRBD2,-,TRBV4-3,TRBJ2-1,TGCGCCAGCAGCCAAGATAGGGGACCGGGACTAGCGGGTCCCTACAATGAGCAGTTCTTC,CASSQDRGPGLAGPYNEQFF
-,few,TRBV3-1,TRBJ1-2,TGTGCCAGCAGCCTCCTCTCATTGAACTATGGCTACACCTTC,CASSLLSLNYGYTF
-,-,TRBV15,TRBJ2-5,TGTGCCACCAGCAGGGGATATTCTGGGACATGGGTACGAGAGACCCAGTACTTC,CATSRGYSGTWVRETQYF
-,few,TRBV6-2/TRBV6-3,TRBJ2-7,TGTGCCAGCAGGAGCCAGGACATCGAGCAGTACTTC,CASRSQDIEQYF